A single sample is the source of the 19 T cell receptor beta chains below, sequenced in a study of blood T cell repertoires in COVID-19. Assay used: immunoSEQ multiplex PCR; TCRdb lists only in-frame clones, some missing. The sample shows 360,000 or so clones, about 92% of them seen only once. The sequenced sample consisted of peripheral blood. These receptors came from a woman aged 55 to 70 with COVID-19, enrolled during active disease.

The V call is TRBV4-2, the J call TRBJ2-3; 8 nucleotides agree with TRBD1. Germline V gives CDR1 LGHNA, CDR2 YNFKEQ. The CDR3 extends over 16 amino acids. Unmatched junction bases numbered 9, after V lost 4 bases and J lost 3 bases. CDR3 loop: CASSLGQGVRTDTQYF. The CDR3 coding sequence is TGTGCCAGCAGCCTAGGACAGGGAGTGAGGACAGATACGCAGTATTTT.

J is TRBJ1-1 and V is TRBV7-9; tentatively, D is TRBD1 (5 bases). The germline V and J ends were trimmed by 5 bases and 11 bases, with 18 bases remaining between them. The CDR3 covers 13 residues. Germline V gives CDR1 SEHNR, CDR2 FQNEAQ (reference sequence). The CDR3 here is CASSASGARGAFF. The CDR3 coding sequence is TGTGCCAGCAGCGCCTCTGGGGCCCGGGGGGCTTTCTTT. The whole variable domain, filled in from reference TRBV7-9 and TRBJ1-1, reads DTGVSQNPRHKITKRGQNVTFRCDPISEHNRLYWYRQTLGQGPEFLTYFQNEAQLEKSRLLSDRFSAERPKGSFSTLEIQRTEQGDSAMYLCASSASGARGAFFGQGTRLTVV.

V and J are TRBV12-3 or TRBV12-4 and TRBJ2-7; tentatively, D is TRBD2 (6 bases). V was cut by 3 bases and J by 5 bases, with 8 bases left in between. The length of the CDR3 is 12 residues. CDR3 nucleotide sequence: TGTGCCAGCAGTTTTGGCGGGGACGAGCAGTACTTC. Translating gives CASSFGGDEQYF.

The chain links TRBV11-3 to TRBJ1-4; D might be TRBD1 (6 bases). Trimming removed 1 base from V and 3 bases from J, with 12 bases in between. The CDR3 length is 16 residues. Germline assignment: CDR1 SGHNT and CDR2 YENEEA. The CDR3 DNA follows: TGTGCCAGCAGCTTAGGGCGCGGACAGCCTAATGAAAAACTGTTTTTT. Residues: CASSLGRGQPNEKLFF.

The rearrangement joins TRBV5-4 to TRBJ2-5; TRBD1 might be the D (6 bases). V lost 5 bases and J lost 2, with 13 bases in between. Germline V gene data show CDR1 as SGHNT and CDR2 as YYREEE (reference sequence). The CDR3 spans 14 residues. In DNA, the CDR3 is TGTGCCAGCAGGTTCGGACAGCAGCAAGAGACCCAGTACTTC. Translated: CASRFGQQQETQYF.

V gene TRBV3-1 (or the pseudogene TRBV3-2) combines with J gene TRBJ2-6; D is perhaps TRBD2 (5 bases). The V gene's germline CDR1 is LGHDT and CDR2 YNNKEL (reference sequence). Deletions cut 6 bases from V and 1 base from J, with 13 bases between. This CDR3 comprises 16 residues. CDR3 nucleotides: TGTGCCAGCAGTTCTGTAGGAGGTTCTGGGGCCAACGTCCTGACTTTC. Its protein product is CASSSVGGSGANVLTF.

The J gene is TRBJ1-4, the V gene TRBV7-6; D is undetermined. With 2 bases removed from V and 3 bases from J, the gap between germline ends came to 13 bases. Germline CDR1 SGHVS, CDR2 FNYEAQ. CDR3 size: 16 residues. The CDR3 here is CASSLTSGIANEKLFF. The CDR3 DNA sequence: TGTGCCAGCAGCTTAACCAGTGGCATTGCTAATGAAAAACTGTTTTTT.

In this sample, this clone turned up once. For the CDR3, the DNA is TGCGCCAGCAGCTTGGACAGGAGTAACACCGGGGAGCTGTTTTTT. It encodes CASSLDRSNTGELFF. The chain links TRBV5-1 to TRBJ2-2; TRBD1 might be the D (5 bases). Trimming stripped 0 bases from V and 2 bases from J, with 8 bases between. Germline V gene sequence: CDR1 SGHRS, CDR2 YFSETQ. This CDR3 spans 15 amino acids.

This chain links TRBV5-4 with TRBJ2-2; D gene uncertain. The germline CDR1 and CDR2 sequences are SGHNT and YYREEE (reference sequence). V lost 4 bases and J lost 5, with 15 bases in between. This CDR3 spans 15 amino acids. CDR3 region: CASSPAETLTGELFF. The CDR3 nucleotides are TGTGCCAGCAGCCCCGCAGAGACACTTACCGGGGAGCTGTTTTTT.

This rearrangement joins TRBV6-2 or TRBV6-3 to TRBJ2-1; D might be TRBD2 (5 bases). Trimming stripped 0 bases from V and 5 bases from J, with 11 bases between. Germline V gives CDR1 MNHEY, CDR2 SVGEGT. This CDR3 contains 15 residues. This CDR3 reads CASSYSRGYHNEQFF. DNA for the CDR3: TGTGCCAGCAGTTACTCCCGGGGATACCACAATGAGCAGTTCTTC.

This chain connects TRBV7-3 to TRBJ2-5; TRBD1 agrees at 7 bases. There are 15 residues in the CDR3. The germline CDR1 and CDR2 sequences are SGHTA and FQGTGA. The V and J ends lost 5 bases and 3 bases, in that order; junction bases with no gene match: 9. CDR3 sequence: CASSPSIDREETQYF. The CDR3 region has the DNA TGTGCCAGCAGCCCGAGCATCGACAGGGAAGAGACCCAGTACTTC.

The count of this clone is one. The J gene is TRBJ2-7, the V gene TRBV7-8, with D possibly TRBD1 on 5 matching bases. The ends were cut back, 2 bases at V and 6 bases at J, with 8 bases in the middle. The CDR3 is 12 residues long. Germline V gene sequence: CDR1 SGHVS, CDR2 FQNEAQ. The CDR3 DNA is TGTGCCAGCAGCTTACAGGGCGTCGAGCAGTACTTC. The encoded protein is CASSLQGVEQYF.

The gene calls are TRBV6-1 and TRBJ1-1, with D maybe TRBD1 (5 bases). Germline lookup yields CDR1 MNHNS and CDR2 SASEGT. The V end was cut by 3 bases, the J end by 4 bases, with 18 bases between. CDR3 length equals 16 residues. CDR3: CASSEGLTGVGTEAFF. CDR3 nucleotide sequence: TGTGCCAGCAGTGAGGGACTTACAGGCGTCGGCACTGAAGCTTTCTTT.

This chain uses TRBV2 with TRBJ1-1; TRBD1 matches 7 bases. Germline values: CDR1 SNHLY, CDR2 FYNNEI. The CDR3 loop spans 16 amino acids. Trimming cost V 7 bases and J 5 bases; bases outside gene matches: 16. CDR3 DNA: TGTGCCAGCACCACCCGCGGGACAGCCGAGAGAACTGAAGCTTTCTTT. Its protein is CASTTRGTAERTEAFF.

The chain links TRBV6-1 to TRBJ2-7, with TRBD1 identical over 8 bases. The trim removed 0 bases at V and 5 bases at J, leaving 6 bases unmatched. The CDR3 is made up of 15 amino acids. Looked up from germline, CDR1 is MNHNS and CDR2 is SASEGT. The CDR3 spells CASSEAPAGGDEQYF. DNA of the CDR3: TGTGCCAGCAGTGAAGCTCCGGCAGGGGGCGACGAGCAGTACTTC.

The chain has TRBV21-1 and TRBJ2-6; TRBD2, the table's D call, was not compared with the DNA. TRBV21-1 is a listed pseudogene. The CDR3 totals 16 residues. CDR3 bases: TGTGCCAGCAGCAAAGTCCCCCCGAGGGGGGCCAACGTCCTGACTTTC. This encodes CASSKVPPRGANVLTF.

This chain joins TRBV30 and TRBJ2-5, with 7 positions matching TRBD1. CDR3 size: 15 residues. V trimming: 7 bases; J trimming: 0 bases; junction bases outside the gene matches: 11. CDR1 is GTSNPN and CDR2 is SVGIG in the germline V gene (reference sequence). The CDR3 is CASTGTALYQETQYF. The CDR3 DNA reads as TGTGCCTCAACCGGGACAGCCTTGTACCAAGAGACCCAGTACTTC.

V usage is TRBV10-3 and J usage is TRBJ2-1; 14 bases line up with TRBD2. The CDR3 runs 16 residues. V lost 5 bases, J lost 12 bases, and 12 bases stayed unmatched. CDR1 and CDR2 from the germline V gene are ENHRY and SYGVKD. The CDR3: CAISPTSGGERIGQFF. The DNA for the CDR3 is TGTGCCATCAGTCCGACTAGCGGGGGGGAGCGCATCGGGCAGTTCTTC.

This clone was seen once. The chain uses TRBV19 and TRBJ1-1; perhaps TRBD1 as D (6 bases). The CDR3 length is 13 residues. Per germline, CDR1 LNHDA and CDR2 SQIVND (reference sequence). Trimming removed 5 bases from V and 5 bases from J, with 12 bases in between. CDR3 sequence (DNA): TGTGCCAGTAGTTCCTACAGGGTTACTGAAGCTTTCTTT. Its translation: CASSSYRVTEAFF.